Listed here is a single TCR beta chain. The data stem from a study of shared clonotypes between healthy human individuals. The donor cohort consisted entirely of Caucasian adults residing in Nashville, Tennessee. The ends lost 8 bases at V and 7 bases at J; junction bases unmatched: 7. The germline gives CDR1 MGHRA, CDR2 YSYEKL. CDR3 length: 13 residues. Assay: immunoSEQ multiplex PCR; the TCRdb copy retains only in-frame clones and omits some. The table lists over 400,000 clones, over 75% of them singletons. The clonotype originates from a woman aged 40 to 50 in good health. Some clones in this sample may be carry-over from other donors' samples. The chain employs TRBV4-1 and TRBJ2-1; 8 positions match TRBD2. Sequencing was performed on PBMCs. CDR3 loop: CASGLAGGNEQFF. The CDR3 coding sequence is TGCGCCAGCGGGCTAGCGGGTGGTAATGAGCAGTTCTTC.